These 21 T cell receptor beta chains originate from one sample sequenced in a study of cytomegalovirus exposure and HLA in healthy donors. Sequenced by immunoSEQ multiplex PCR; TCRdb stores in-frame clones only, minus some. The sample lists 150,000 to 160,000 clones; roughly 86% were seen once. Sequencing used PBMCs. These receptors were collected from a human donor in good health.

For the CDR3, the DNA is TGTGCCAGCAGTCCACAGGGCCCCCTTTACTCTGGGGCCAACGTCCTGACTTTC. As protein: CASSPQGPLYSGANVLTF. The chain carries TRBV27 and TRBJ2-6; TRBD1 might be the D (6 bases). Germline V lookup: CDR1 MNHEY, CDR2 SMNVEV (reference sequence). V was clipped by 5 bases and J by 0 bases, with 17 bases between them. This CDR3 is built from 18 residues.

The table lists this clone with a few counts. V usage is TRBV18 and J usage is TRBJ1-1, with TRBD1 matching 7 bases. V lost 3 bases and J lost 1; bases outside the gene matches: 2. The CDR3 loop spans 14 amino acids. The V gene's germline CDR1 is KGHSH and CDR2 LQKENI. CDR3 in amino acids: CASSPWTGNTEAFF. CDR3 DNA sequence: TGTGCCAGCTCACCCTGGACAGGGAACACTGAAGCTTTCTTT. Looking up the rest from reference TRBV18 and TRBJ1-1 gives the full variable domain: NAGVMQNPRHLVRRRGQEARLRCSPMKGHSHVYWYRQLPEEGLKFMVYLQKENIIDESGMPKERFSAEFPKEGPSILRIQQVVRGDSAAYFCASSPWTGNTEAFFGQGTRLTVV.

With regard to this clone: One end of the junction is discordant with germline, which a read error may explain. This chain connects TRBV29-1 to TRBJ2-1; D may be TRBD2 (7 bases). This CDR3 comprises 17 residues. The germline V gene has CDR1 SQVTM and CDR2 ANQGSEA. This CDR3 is CSAESGAGAITYNEQFF. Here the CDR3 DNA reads TGCAGCGCTGAATCTGGGGCGGGGGCCATTACCTACAATGAGCAGTTCTTC.

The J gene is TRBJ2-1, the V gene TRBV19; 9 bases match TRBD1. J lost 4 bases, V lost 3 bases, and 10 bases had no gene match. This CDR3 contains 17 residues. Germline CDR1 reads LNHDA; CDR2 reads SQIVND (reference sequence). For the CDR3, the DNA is TGTGCCAGTAGTATCGCTTCCGGGACAGGGAGGTACAATGAGCAGTTCTTC. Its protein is CASSIASGTGRYNEQFF.

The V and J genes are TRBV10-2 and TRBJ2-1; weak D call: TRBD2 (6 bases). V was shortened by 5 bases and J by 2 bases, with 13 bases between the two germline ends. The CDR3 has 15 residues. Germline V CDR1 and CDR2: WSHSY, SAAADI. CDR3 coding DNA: TGCGCCAGCAGTTTAGAACTAGCAGCCTACAATGAGCAGTTCTTC. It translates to CASSLELAAYNEQFF.

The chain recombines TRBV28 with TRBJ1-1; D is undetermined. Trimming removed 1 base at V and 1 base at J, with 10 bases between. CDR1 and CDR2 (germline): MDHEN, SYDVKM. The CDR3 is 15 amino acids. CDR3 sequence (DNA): TGTGCCAGCAGTTTATCGCGTCGGGGGAACACTGAAGCTTTCTTT. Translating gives CASSLSRRGNTEAFF.

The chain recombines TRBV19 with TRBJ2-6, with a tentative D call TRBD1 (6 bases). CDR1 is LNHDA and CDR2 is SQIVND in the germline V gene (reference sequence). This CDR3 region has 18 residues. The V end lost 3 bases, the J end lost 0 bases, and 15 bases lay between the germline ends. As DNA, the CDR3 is TGTGCCAGTAGTATGGGGGCGAGAAAAACCTCTGGGGCCAACGTCCTGACTTTC. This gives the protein CASSMGARKTSGANVLTF.

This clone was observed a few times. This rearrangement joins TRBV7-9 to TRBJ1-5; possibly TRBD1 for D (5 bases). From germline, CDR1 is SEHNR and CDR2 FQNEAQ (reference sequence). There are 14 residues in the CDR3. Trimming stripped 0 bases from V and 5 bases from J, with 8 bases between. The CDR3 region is CASSLATEDQPQHF. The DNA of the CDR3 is TGTGCCAGCAGCTTAGCGACAGAGGATCAGCCCCAGCATTTT.

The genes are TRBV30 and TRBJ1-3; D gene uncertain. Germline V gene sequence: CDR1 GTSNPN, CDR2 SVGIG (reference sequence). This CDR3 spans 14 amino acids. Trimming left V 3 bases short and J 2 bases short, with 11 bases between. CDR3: CAWSGYTTGNTIYF. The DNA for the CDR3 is TGTGCCTGGAGCGGGTACACTACTGGAAACACCATATATTTT.

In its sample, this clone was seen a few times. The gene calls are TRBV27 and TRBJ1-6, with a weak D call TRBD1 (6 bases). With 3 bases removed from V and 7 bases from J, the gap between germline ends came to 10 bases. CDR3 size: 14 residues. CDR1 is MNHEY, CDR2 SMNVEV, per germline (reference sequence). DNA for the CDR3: TGTGCCAGCAGTTTCTGGACAGCAAATTCACCCCTCCACTTT. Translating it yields CASSFWTANSPLHF.

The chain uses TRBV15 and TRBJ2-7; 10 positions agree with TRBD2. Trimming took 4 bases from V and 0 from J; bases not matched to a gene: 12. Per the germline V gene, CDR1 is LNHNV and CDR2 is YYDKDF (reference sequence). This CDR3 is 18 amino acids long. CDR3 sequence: CATSKVDGASGSSYEQYF. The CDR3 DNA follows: TGTGCCACCAGCAAAGTTGATGGGGCTAGCGGGAGCTCCTACGAGCAGTACTTC.

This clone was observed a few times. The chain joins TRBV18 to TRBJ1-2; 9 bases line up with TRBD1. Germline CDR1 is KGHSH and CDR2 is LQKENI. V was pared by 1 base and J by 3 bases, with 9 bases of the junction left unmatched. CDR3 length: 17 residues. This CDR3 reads CASSPLSSGQGYYGYTF. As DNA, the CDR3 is TGTGCCAGCTCACCACTTTCGTCGGGACAGGGCTACTATGGCTACACCTTC.

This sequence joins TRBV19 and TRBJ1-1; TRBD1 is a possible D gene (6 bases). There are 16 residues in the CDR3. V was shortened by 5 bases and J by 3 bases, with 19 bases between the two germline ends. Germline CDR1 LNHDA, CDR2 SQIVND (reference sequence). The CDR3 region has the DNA TGTGCCAGTAGTTCCCGAATATCGTGGGGGCACACTGAAGCTTTCTTT. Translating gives CASSSRISWGHTEAFF.

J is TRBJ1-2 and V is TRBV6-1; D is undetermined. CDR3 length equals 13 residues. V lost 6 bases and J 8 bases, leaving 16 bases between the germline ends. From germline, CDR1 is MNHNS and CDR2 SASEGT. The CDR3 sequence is CASSAGIWGGYTF. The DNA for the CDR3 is TGTGCCAGCAGCGCCGGGATATGGGGAGGCTACACCTTC.

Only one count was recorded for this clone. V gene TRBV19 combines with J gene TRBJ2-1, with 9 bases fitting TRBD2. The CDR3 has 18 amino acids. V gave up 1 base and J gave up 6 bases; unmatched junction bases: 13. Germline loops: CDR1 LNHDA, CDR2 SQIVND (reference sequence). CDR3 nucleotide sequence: TGTGCCAGTAGTATAGTTGGGCTCGGGGCTAGCGGGACCAATGAGCAGTTCTTC. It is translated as CASSIVGLGASGTNEQFF.

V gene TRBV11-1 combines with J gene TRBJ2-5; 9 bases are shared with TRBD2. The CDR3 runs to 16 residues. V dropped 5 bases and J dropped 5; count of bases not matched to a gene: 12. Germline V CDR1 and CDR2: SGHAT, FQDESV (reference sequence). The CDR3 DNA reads TGTGCCAGCAGCCGTCGATCCGGGACTAGCAGGGAGACCCAGTACTTC. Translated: CASSRRSGTSRETQYF. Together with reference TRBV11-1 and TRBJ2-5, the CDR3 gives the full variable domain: EAEVAQSPRYKITEKSQAVAFWCDPISGHATLYWYRQILGQGPELLVQFQDESVVDDSQLPKDRFSAERLKGVDSTLKIQPAELGDSAMYLCASSRRSGTSRETQYFGPGTRLLVL.

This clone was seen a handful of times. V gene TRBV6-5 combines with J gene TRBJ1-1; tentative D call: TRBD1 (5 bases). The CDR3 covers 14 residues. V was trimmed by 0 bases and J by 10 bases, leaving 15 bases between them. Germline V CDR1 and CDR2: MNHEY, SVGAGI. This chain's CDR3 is CASSYSNRNQGAFF. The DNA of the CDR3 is TGTGCCAGCAGTTACTCGAACAGGAACCAGGGAGCTTTCTTT.

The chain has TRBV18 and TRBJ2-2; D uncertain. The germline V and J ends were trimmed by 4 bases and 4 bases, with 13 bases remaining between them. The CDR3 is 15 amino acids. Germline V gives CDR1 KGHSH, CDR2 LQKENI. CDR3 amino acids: CASSQAGRITGELFF. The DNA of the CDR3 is TGTGCCAGCTCACAGGCAGGAAGAATCACCGGGGAGCTGTTTTTT. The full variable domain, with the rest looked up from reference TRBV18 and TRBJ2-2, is NAGVMQNPRHLVRRRGQEARLRCSPMKGHSHVYWYRQLPEEGLKFMVYLQKENIIDESGMPKERFSAEFPKEGPSILRIQQVVRGDSAAYFCASSQAGRITGELFFGEGSRLTVL.

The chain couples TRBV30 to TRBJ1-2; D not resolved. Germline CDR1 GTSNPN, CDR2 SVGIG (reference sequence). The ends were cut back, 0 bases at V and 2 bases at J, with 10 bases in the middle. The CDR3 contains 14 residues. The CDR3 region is CAWSVPRRNYGYTF. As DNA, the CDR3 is TGTGCCTGGAGTGTACCCCGGAGAAACTATGGCTACACCTTC.

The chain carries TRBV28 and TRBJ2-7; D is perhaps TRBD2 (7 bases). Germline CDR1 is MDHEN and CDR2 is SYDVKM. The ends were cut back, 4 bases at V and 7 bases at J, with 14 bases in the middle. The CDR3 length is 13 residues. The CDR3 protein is CASSWGGRGEQYF. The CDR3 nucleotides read TGTGCCAGCAGTTGGGGGGGGCGCGGGGAGCAGTACTTC.

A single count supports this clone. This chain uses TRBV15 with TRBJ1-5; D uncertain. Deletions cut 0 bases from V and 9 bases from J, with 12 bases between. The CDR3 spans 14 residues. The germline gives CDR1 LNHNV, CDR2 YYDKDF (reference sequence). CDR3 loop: CATSRDADPGPQHF. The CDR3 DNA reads TGTGCCACCAGCAGAGATGCAGATCCAGGGCCCCAGCATTTT.